This T cell receptor (beta chain) was sequenced for a study of blood T cell repertoires in COVID-19. Here immunoSEQ multiplex PCR was the method, and the copy in TCRdb shows in-frame clones only, minus some. The table has about 200,000 clones, approximately 91% seen once. In germline, CDR1 is KGHDR, CDR2 SFDVKD. There are 18 residues in the CDR3. Trimming cost V 5 bases and J 1 base, with 21 bases left between them. The specimen sequenced was peripheral blood. The receptor was isolated from a man aged 55 to 69 who had recovered from COVID-19. This chain connects TRBV24-1 to TRBJ2-3; a weak D match, TRBD1 (6 bases). CDR3 region: CATSGDPVGAKGTDTQYF. CDR3 coding DNA: TGTGCCACCAGTGGAGATCCTGTGGGGGCGAAAGGCACAGATACGCAGTATTTT.